This T cell receptor beta chain was identified in a study of blood T cell repertoires in COVID-19. Method: immunoSEQ multiplex PCR; TCRdb's copy keeps in-frame clones and lacks some. The profile covers under 85,000 clones, with 65% to 90% appearing a single time and 6.9% taken by the ten largest. CDR1 is KGHSH, CDR2 LQKENI, per germline. The CDR3 is made up of 14 amino acids. J lost 3 bases, V lost 6 bases, and 5 bases had no gene match. The source is a man younger than 45 with COVID-19, enrolled during active disease. Sequences were obtained from peripheral blood. J is TRBJ2-7 and V is TRBV18, with 10 bases aligning to TRBD2. CDR3 amino acids: CASSEVAGGYEQYF. CDR3 DNA sequence: TGTGCCAGCTCTGAGGTAGCGGGAGGCTACGAGCAGTACTTC.